Listed below are T cell receptor beta chains from one sample, sequenced in a study of blood T cell repertoires in COVID-19. Assay used: immunoSEQ multiplex PCR; TCRdb lists only in-frame clones, some missing. The data hold approximately 90,000 clones, with 86% observed a single time. The specimen was peripheral blood. The receptors shown here come from a man aged 80 or over with active or convalescent COVID-19. Each CDR3 is given with its conserved first and last residue. The D gene is left open where the match is weak. Size tells how often a clone was seen (once, few, many) or the class of an expanded clone, and some rows leave it out.

CDR3nt: TGTGCCAGCAGCCAACTGGACAAGGGCTACGAGCAGTACTTC; CDR3aa: CASSQLDKGYEQYF; d_gene: -; abundance: -; v_gene: TRBV4-2; j_gene: TRBJ2-7
CDR3nt: TGTGCCAGCAGTTTATCTTATGGCTACACCTTC; CDR3aa: CASSLSYGYTF; d_gene: -; abundance: -; v_gene: TRBV28; j_gene: TRBJ1-2
CDR3nt: TGCGCCAGCAGCCGCTACAGGAGTAACTATGGCTACACCTTC; CDR3aa: CASSRYRSNYGYTF; d_gene: -; abundance: -; v_gene: TRBV4-3; j_gene: TRBJ1-2
CDR3nt: TGTGCCTGGAGTGTACCGGGAGGGGCCGTGACCATCGGGGAGCTGTTTTTT; CDR3aa: CAWSVPGGAVTIGELFF; d_gene: TRBD2; abundance: -; v_gene: TRBV30; j_gene: TRBJ2-2
CDR3nt: TGTGCCAGTAGTAGTTCAGGGGTGCAGCCCCAGCATTTT; CDR3aa: CASSSSGVQPQHF; d_gene: -; abundance: -; v_gene: TRBV19; j_gene: TRBJ1-5
CDR3nt: TGTGCCAGCAGTTACGGGGGGGCATATGAGCAGTTCTTC; CDR3aa: CASSYGGAYEQFF; d_gene: -; abundance: -; v_gene: TRBV6-2/TRBV6-3; j_gene: TRBJ2-1
CDR3nt: TGCGCCAGCAGCCGACAGGGGGCGTCCTACGAGCAGTACTTC; CDR3aa: CASSRQGASYEQYF; d_gene: TRBD1; abundance: -; v_gene: TRBV5-1; j_gene: TRBJ2-7
CDR3nt: TGTGCCATCAGTGCCCAGGCTATTAATAGCAATCAGCCCCAGCATTTT; CDR3aa: CAISAQAINSNQPQHF; d_gene: -; abundance: -; v_gene: TRBV10-3; j_gene: TRBJ1-5
CDR3nt: TGCGCCAGCAGCTTGGAACAGAGCACAGATACGCAGTATTTT; CDR3aa: CASSLEQSTDTQYF; d_gene: -; abundance: -; v_gene: TRBV5-1; j_gene: TRBJ2-3
CDR3nt: TGTGCCAGCAGCTTAGCGGGGGGAAGGGGGCAGTACTTC; CDR3aa: CASSLAGGRGQYF; d_gene: -; abundance: -; v_gene: TRBV7-8; j_gene: TRBJ2-7
CDR3nt: TGCGCCAGCAGCCGGGCCCAGGGTCCCTACGAGCAGTACTTC; CDR3aa: CASSRAQGPYEQYF; d_gene: -; abundance: -; v_gene: TRBV5-1; j_gene: TRBJ2-7
CDR3nt: TGTGCCGGGGGGGACAGGGCTAACACTGAAGCTTTCTTT; CDR3aa: CAGGDRANTEAFF; d_gene: TRBD1; abundance: -; v_gene: TRBV2; j_gene: TRBJ1-1
CDR3nt: TGTGCCAGTAGTAACCCGGACAGGGGATCCACTGAAGCTTTCTTT; CDR3aa: CASSNPDRGSTEAFF; d_gene: TRBD1; abundance: -; v_gene: TRBV19; j_gene: TRBJ1-1
CDR3nt: TGTGCCAGCAGCTTAGGGACAGCTGGAGATACGCAGTATTTT; CDR3aa: CASSLGTAGDTQYF; d_gene: -; abundance: -; v_gene: TRBV11-1; j_gene: TRBJ2-3
CDR3nt: TGCGCCAGCAGCTTGTTGCCCGGGAGGGGCGGCGAGCAGTACTTC; CDR3aa: CASSLLPGRGGEQYF; d_gene: TRBD2; abundance: -; v_gene: TRBV5-1; j_gene: TRBJ2-7
CDR3nt: TGTGCCAGCAGTCGGACAGGGGGCGATAATAATGAGCAGTTCTTC; CDR3aa: CASSRTGGDNNEQFF; d_gene: TRBD1; abundance: -; v_gene: TRBV6-2/TRBV6-3; j_gene: TRBJ2-1
CDR3nt: TGCGCCAGCAGCACGGGACTAAAAGCCTACGAGCAGTACTTC; CDR3aa: CASSTGLKAYEQYF; d_gene: TRBD2; abundance: once; v_gene: TRBV5-1; j_gene: TRBJ2-7
CDR3nt: TGCAGTGCTAGAGATTACAGAAGGCAGTTCTTC; CDR3aa: CSARDYRRQFF; d_gene: -; abundance: -; v_gene: TRBV20-1; j_gene: TRBJ2-1
CDR3nt: TGTGCCAGCAATGCAGGGAGCAATCAGCCCCAGCATTTT; CDR3aa: CASNAGSNQPQHF; d_gene: -; abundance: few; v_gene: TRBV2; j_gene: TRBJ1-5
CDR3nt: TGTGCCAGCAGCGCCGGGAGGGCCAACTACAATGAGCAGTTCTTC; CDR3aa: CASSAGRANYNEQFF; d_gene: TRBD2; abundance: -; v_gene: TRBV9; j_gene: TRBJ2-1
CDR3nt: TGTGCCAGCAGCTTGTTCGCGGACTACAATGAGCAGTTCTTC; CDR3aa: CASSLFADYNEQFF; d_gene: -; abundance: once; v_gene: TRBV5-6; j_gene: TRBJ2-1
CDR3nt: TGTGCCAGCAGCTTTTACAGGGGGTCGGCTGGGGCCAACGTCCTGACTTTC; CDR3aa: CASSFYRGSAGANVLTF; d_gene: TRBD1; abundance: -; v_gene: TRBV5-4; j_gene: TRBJ2-6
CDR3nt: TGTGCCAGCCAGAGAGACAGATTCTACAATGAGCAGTTCTTC; CDR3aa: CASQRDRFYNEQFF; d_gene: -; abundance: once; v_gene: TRBV19; j_gene: TRBJ2-1
CDR3nt: TGTGCCAGCAGTTTATGGGGGGGGCGGGACTCCAATGAGCAGTTCTTC; CDR3aa: CASSLWGGRDSNEQFF; d_gene: -; abundance: -; v_gene: TRBV27; j_gene: TRBJ2-1
CDR3nt: TGTGCCAGCTCGCGCGGACAGGGGGAGACCCAGTACTTC; CDR3aa: CASSRGQGETQYF; d_gene: TRBD1; abundance: -; v_gene: TRBV18; j_gene: TRBJ2-5
CDR3nt: TGTGCCAGCAGTCGACAGGGCCCCCCCGGCTACACCTTC; CDR3aa: CASSRQGPPGYTF; d_gene: TRBD1; abundance: -; v_gene: TRBV2; j_gene: TRBJ1-2
CDR3nt: TGCGCCAGCAGCGAGGGGACAGCGGTCAATCAGCCCCAGCATTTT; CDR3aa: CASSEGTAVNQPQHF; d_gene: TRBD1; abundance: -; v_gene: TRBV5-1; j_gene: TRBJ1-5
CDR3nt: TGCGCCAGCAGCTTGCTTAGCGGGAGTGAAGAGACCCAGTACTTC; CDR3aa: CASSLLSGSEETQYF; d_gene: TRBD2; abundance: -; v_gene: TRBV5-1; j_gene: TRBJ2-5
CDR3nt: TGTGCCAGCAGTATACAGGTTTCGGGCTACACCTTC; CDR3aa: CASSIQVSGYTF; d_gene: -; abundance: once; v_gene: TRBV28; j_gene: TRBJ1-2
CDR3nt: TGTGCCAGCAGCGTAGCAGGCGCAAACTACAATGAGCAGTTCTTC; CDR3aa: CASSVAGANYNEQFF; d_gene: -; abundance: once; v_gene: TRBV9; j_gene: TRBJ2-1
CDR3nt: TGTGCCAGCAGCCAGGGAGCGGGAGAGGCAGATACGCAGTATTTT; CDR3aa: CASSQGAGEADTQYF; d_gene: TRBD2; abundance: -; v_gene: TRBV4-2; j_gene: TRBJ2-3
CDR3nt: TGCGCCAGCAGCTTGATCGGGGGGGACACCGGGGAGCTGTTTTTT; CDR3aa: CASSLIGGDTGELFF; d_gene: TRBD2; abundance: -; v_gene: TRBV5-1; j_gene: TRBJ2-2
CDR3nt: TGTGCCAGCAGAAGACAGGGCGGCTACGAGCAGTACTTC; CDR3aa: CASRRQGGYEQYF; d_gene: TRBD1; abundance: -; v_gene: TRBV6-5; j_gene: TRBJ2-7
CDR3nt: TGCGCCAGCAGCCAAGAAACTAGCGGTTACACCGGGGAGCTGTTTTTT; CDR3aa: CASSQETSGYTGELFF; d_gene: TRBD2; abundance: -; v_gene: TRBV4-1; j_gene: TRBJ2-2
CDR3nt: TGTGCCAGCAGTGAAGGCGGGAACGATGGCTACACCTTC; CDR3aa: CASSEGGNDGYTF; d_gene: -; abundance: -; v_gene: TRBV6-1; j_gene: TRBJ1-2
CDR3nt: TGTGCCAGCAGCTTGGCAACAGCTAATGAAAAACTGTTTTTT; CDR3aa: CASSLATANEKLFF; d_gene: -; abundance: -; v_gene: TRBV5-5; j_gene: TRBJ1-4
CDR3nt: TGCAGCGTGAGAGGGACAGGGAACACCGGGGAGCTGTTTTTT; CDR3aa: CSVRGTGNTGELFF; d_gene: TRBD1; abundance: -; v_gene: TRBV29-1; j_gene: TRBJ2-2
CDR3nt: TGTGCCAGCAGCCCAGGTCCCGGGACAGGGAACTATGGCTACACCTTC; CDR3aa: CASSPGPGTGNYGYTF; d_gene: TRBD1; abundance: -; v_gene: TRBV7-2; j_gene: TRBJ1-2
CDR3nt: TGCGCCAGCAGCCAGACAGGGGAGGAGCAGTACTTC; CDR3aa: CASSQTGEEQYF; d_gene: TRBD1; abundance: once; v_gene: TRBV5-1; j_gene: TRBJ2-7
CDR3nt: TGTGCCAGCAGTCTGGGGCCCGTTACTAGCGGGAGAAGGGACAATGAGCAGTTCTTC; CDR3aa: CASSLGPVTSGRRDNEQFF; d_gene: TRBD2; abundance: once; v_gene: TRBV6-6; j_gene: TRBJ2-1
CDR3nt: TGTGCCAGCAGCCCTTCGACAGGGTCGATGGAGACCCAGTACTTC; CDR3aa: CASSPSTGSMETQYF; d_gene: TRBD1; abundance: -; v_gene: TRBV28; j_gene: TRBJ2-5
CDR3nt: TGTGCCAGCAGTGAAATGGGCTCTGCGAACACCGGGGAGCTGTTTTTT; CDR3aa: CASSEMGSANTGELFF; d_gene: -; abundance: -; v_gene: TRBV2; j_gene: TRBJ2-2
CDR3nt: TGTGCCAGCAGCTTAAATCGAGCGGGAGGGAGCACAGATACGCAGTATTTT; CDR3aa: CASSLNRAGGSTDTQYF; d_gene: TRBD2; abundance: -; v_gene: TRBV11-3; j_gene: TRBJ2-3
CDR3nt: TGCGCCAGCGGAACAGGGGTAGGGGCCAACGTCCTGACTTTC; CDR3aa: CASGTGVGANVLTF; d_gene: TRBD1; abundance: -; v_gene: TRBV5-1; j_gene: TRBJ2-6
CDR3nt: TGTGCCAGCAGCTTGGACATCACCGGGGAGCTGTTTTTT; CDR3aa: CASSLDITGELFF; d_gene: -; abundance: -; v_gene: TRBV7-2; j_gene: TRBJ2-2
CDR3nt: TGTGCCAGCAGTGAAGACGAGAGGGTAGCGGGGGGGTTAGGTGAGCAGTTCTTC; CDR3aa: CASSEDERVAGGLGEQFF; d_gene: TRBD2; abundance: few; v_gene: TRBV6-1; j_gene: TRBJ2-1
CDR3nt: TGTGCCAGCATCCCGGGACTAGAAGCCTCAAAGCAGTTCTTC; CDR3aa: CASIPGLEASKQFF; d_gene: TRBD2; abundance: -; v_gene: TRBV7-2; j_gene: TRBJ2-1
CDR3nt: TGTGCCAGCAGTCGTCTAGCGGACACTTACAATGAGCAGTTCTTC; CDR3aa: CASSRLADTYNEQFF; d_gene: TRBD2; abundance: -; v_gene: TRBV6-4; j_gene: TRBJ2-1
CDR3nt: TGCGCCAGCAGCCAAGTTGTCCAGGTCAGCTATGGCTACACCTTC; CDR3aa: CASSQVVQVSYGYTF; d_gene: -; abundance: -; v_gene: TRBV4-3; j_gene: TRBJ1-2
CDR3nt: TGCACCAGCAGCCAGGGACGACTAGCGGATGCGAACACCGGGGAGCTGTTTTTT; CDR3aa: CTSSQGRLADANTGELFF; d_gene: -; abundance: -; v_gene: TRBV1; j_gene: TRBJ2-2
CDR3nt: TGTGCCAGCAGGACTACGGCCCGCACAGATACGCAGTATTTT; CDR3aa: CASRTTARTDTQYF; d_gene: -; abundance: -; v_gene: TRBV6-5; j_gene: TRBJ2-3